This T cell receptor (beta chain) appears in the sequencing data of a study of T cell responses to AZD1222 COVID-19 vaccine. Assay used: immunoSEQ multiplex PCR; TCRdb lists only in-frame clones, some missing. The sample has about 150,000 clones; roughly 90% are singletons. The V gene end was trimmed by 5 bases and the J gene end by 7 bases; junction bases not matched to a gene: 4. Germline CDR1 SEHNR, CDR2 FQNEAQ (reference sequence). The CDR3 is made up of 12 amino acids. Pooling was applied to second doses at about 4 or about 12 weeks. As concerns this clone: Its antigen remains unidentified.

General observations from the study: Nearly half of the spike-specific TCRs reportedly recognize variant regions that carry no mutations.

This TCR was sampled from an adult who received the AZD1222 COVID-19 vaccine. The sample here was peripheral blood, taken 28 days after the second AZD1222 dose. The chain couples TRBV7-9 to TRBJ2-7; 8 positions match TRBD1. The DNA for the CDR3 is TGTGCCAGCAGCCCAGGACAGGGAGAGCAGTACTTC. Translating gives CASSPGQGEQYF.